These T cell receptor beta chains were read from a single sample in a study of T cells in tumors and immune-related adverse events. Measured with immunoSEQ multiplex PCR; TCRdb has only the in-frame clones, and not every one. Of roughly 8,300 clones listed, about 95% were seen once; the top ten hold 2% to 2.5%. Sequenced material: lymph node tissue, taken from a patient treated with anti-PD-1 therapy. These receptors were obtained from a female donor with metastatic renal cell carcinoma. Both conserved end residues are part of each CDR3. The D gene is left open where the match is weak. Clone size is given for some rows only: seen once, a few or many times, or a class if the clone is expanded.

clone_size,v_call,j_call,d_call,cdr3_nt,cdr3_aa
.,TRBV19,TRBJ2-7,TRBD2,TGTGCCAGTAGTCAACATGGGGACTACCTCTCCTACGAGCAGTACTTC,CASSQHGDYLSYEQYF
.,TRBV5-1,TRBJ1-4,.,TGCGCCAGCAGCAACAGGGTGGCTGAAAAACTGTTTTTT,CASSNRVAEKLFF
.,TRBV10-3,TRBJ2-7,.,TGTGCCATCAAGGGGACCCCTGGAGACTCCTACGAGCAGTACTTC,CAIKGTPGDSYEQYF
.,TRBV10-2,TRBJ2-2,TRBD2,TGCGCCAGCAGAGCTAGCGGGGGGGCCGTCGGGGAGCTGTTTTTT,CASRASGGAVGELFF
once,TRBV11-3,TRBJ2-1,.,TGTGCCAGCAGCTTAGACAGGGGTCCCTACAATGAGCAGTTCTTC,CASSLDRGPYNEQFF
.,TRBV7-8,TRBJ2-3,.,TGTGCCAGCAGCTTAGTTGGTCGCACAGATACGCAGTATTTT,CASSLVGRTDTQYF
once,TRBV28,TRBJ1-1,.,TGTGCCAGCCGCTGGGGACTTCGAGGCACTGAAGCTTTCTTT,CASRWGLRGTEAFF
.,TRBV7-6,TRBJ2-3,.,TGTGCCAGCAGCTTAGTGGGTCTCACAGATACGCAGTATTTT,CASSLVGLTDTQYF
.,TRBV11-2,TRBJ2-7,.,TGTGCCAGCAGCACCGCCCGCCGGGATAGGTGGGGGGAGCAGTACTTC,CASSTARRDRWGEQYF
.,TRBV5-4,TRBJ2-3,TRBD1,TGTGCCAGCAGCTTGGGTCGACAGGGGGCGCGGTATACGCAGTATTTT,CASSLGRQGARYTQYF
.,TRBV7-9,TRBJ2-3,TRBD2,TGTGCCAGCAGCTTAAACAGTGGGGGACTAGCTGATACGCAGTATTTT,CASSLNSGGLADTQYF
.,TRBV4-2,TRBJ2-7,.,TGTGCCAGCAGCCTAGGGACTCAGGGCTACGAGCAGTACTTC,CASSLGTQGYEQYF
.,TRBV27,TRBJ1-5,.,TGTGCCAGCAGTTTATGGATCAATCAGCCCCAGCATTTT,CASSLWINQPQHF
.,TRBV28,TRBJ1-2,TRBD1,TGTGCCAGCACCAGAGGGGACAGGAGGGATGGCTACACCTTC,CASTRGDRRDGYTF
.,TRBV7-8,TRBJ2-5,TRBD2,TGTGCCAGCAGCCCGACTAGCGGGGGGCCTCTGGGAGAGACCCAGTACTTC,CASSPTSGGPLGETQYF
.,TRBV10-1,TRBJ2-7,.,TGCGCCAGCAGTGAGTCGGGTTCCTACGAGCAGTACTTC,CASSESGSYEQYF
.,TRBV9,TRBJ2-1,.,TGTGCCAGCAGCCCGTTTTTGGAGCAGTTCTTC,CASSPFLEQFF
.,TRBV2,TRBJ2-7,.,TGTGCCAGCAAGGAGGGTAGAGTCCCCGAGCAGTACTTC,CASKEGRVPEQYF
.,TRBV18,TRBJ1-2,.,TGTGCCAGCTCACTACCGACAATAAACTATGGCTACACCTTC,CASSLPTINYGYTF
.,TRBV10-3,TRBJ2-5,TRBD1,TGTGCCATCAGAGATGACAGGGGGCTGGGGGAGACCCAGTACTTC,CAIRDDRGLGETQYF
.,TRBV4-3,TRBJ1-2,.,TGCGCCAGCAGCCAAGAGGGACGCGGCTACACCTTC,CASSQEGRGYTF
.,TRBV4-2,TRBJ1-1,TRBD1,TGTGCCAGCAGCCAAGATTGGGACAGTGAAGCTTTCTTT,CASSQDWDSEAFF
.,TRBV10-3,TRBJ2-2,TRBD1,TGTGCCATCAGTGGAGGACAGGGAACCGGGGAGCTGTTTTTT,CAISGGQGTGELFF
.,TRBV5-1,TRBJ1-4,.,TGCGCCAGCAGCTTGTATCCCCCTCGACAGACTATTCCGGTTGTGACTAATGAAAAACTGTTTTTT,CASSLYPPRQTIPVVTNEKLFF
.,TRBV20-1,TRBJ1-2,.,TGCAGTGCTAGCGACAGGAGCTACACCTTC,CSASDRSYTF
.,TRBV10-2,TRBJ1-3,TRBD1,TGCGCCATAGGACAGGGCTCTGGAAACACCATATATTTT,CAIGQGSGNTIYF
.,TRBV4-1,TRBJ2-1,.,TGCGCCAGCAGCCAAGATCGCGTCAATGAGCAGTTCTTC,CASSQDRVNEQFF
.,TRBV6-5,TRBJ1-2,TRBD1,TGTGCCAGCGGGACAGGGGGGGTCTATGGCTACACCTTC,CASGTGGVYGYTF
.,TRBV5-1,TRBJ1-3,TRBD1,TGCGCCAGCAGCCAAGGACAGGGGGTTGGAACTGGAAACACCATATATTTT,CASSQGQGVGTGNTIYF
.,TRBV6-6,TRBJ2-2,TRBD2,TGTGCCAGCACCACAGATCGGGGGGCCGGGGAGCTGTTTTTT,CASTTDRGAGELFF
.,TRBV5-5,TRBJ2-2,TRBD2,TGTGCCAGCAGCTTAGCGGGGGCGAACACCGGGGAGCTGTTTTTT,CASSLAGANTGELFF
.,TRBV19,TRBJ1-1,.,TGTGCCAGTAGGTCCCCTCTCCGGAACACTGAAGCTTTCTTT,CASRSPLRNTEAFF
.,TRBV28,TRBJ2-2,.,TGTGCCAGCAGTCGGGACTTCAACGCCGGGGAGCTGTTTTTT,CASSRDFNAGELFF
.,TRBV6-5,TRBJ1-1,.,TGTGCCAGCAGTTACTCTCGGAGAGGCACTGAAGCTTTCTTT,CASSYSRRGTEAFF
.,TRBV5-5,TRBJ1-5,.,TGTGCCAGCAGCTTAGGGCCTAACCAGCCCCAGCATTTT,CASSLGPNQPQHF
once,TRBV5-4,TRBJ2-7,TRBD2,TGTGCCAGCAGCTTTAGACTAGCGGGAGGGCCGGGGTGGAGTGAGCAGTACTTC,CASSFRLAGGPGWSEQYF
.,TRBV14,TRBJ1-4,TRBD1,TGTGCCAGCAGCCCGTTACAGGGGGCGTTTGAAAAACTGTTTTTT,CASSPLQGAFEKLFF
.,TRBV18,TRBJ2-3,TRBD2,TGTGCCAGCTCACCCCGAGGGACTAGCGGCGCAGATACGCAGTATTTT,CASSPRGTSGADTQYF
.,TRBV4-2,TRBJ2-1,TRBD2,TGTGCCAGCAGCCAAGATCTTGCCAGCGGGAGGGCCAATGAGCAGTTCTTC,CASSQDLASGRANEQFF
once,TRBV19,TRBJ1-4,.,TGTGCCAGTGTAAAAGGCGGTAGGAATGAAAAACTGTTTTTT,CASVKGGRNEKLFF
.,TRBV6-5,TRBJ2-2,.,TGTGCCAGCAGTTACTCGACGCGAGGGACCGGGGAGCTGTTTTTT,CASSYSTRGTGELFF
.,TRBV7-2,TRBJ2-5,.,TGTGCCAGCAGCTTAGCGGCGGTGTCGTCGGCCCAGTACTTC,CASSLAAVSSAQYF
.,TRBV5-6,TRBJ2-7,.,TGTGCCAGCAGCGTAGGCGAAACGGAGCAGTACTTC,CASSVGETEQYF
.,TRBV19,TRBJ2-5,TRBD1,TGTGCCACCCGGGGCCAGGGGGCAAAGACCCAGTACTTC,CATRGQGAKTQYF
.,TRBV4-2,TRBJ2-2,.,TGTGCCAGCTCTGAGGGGGGGATGTTAGCCGGGGAGCTGTTTTTT,CASSEGGMLAGELFF
.,TRBV5-4,TRBJ2-1,.,TGTGCCAGCAGCTTCCGGACTACCAACAATGAGCAGTTCTTC,CASSFRTTNNEQFF
.,TRBV4-3,TRBJ1-2,.,TGCGCCAGCAGCCAAGTCGAGGGGCAGAACTATGGCTACACCTTC,CASSQVEGQNYGYTF
.,TRBV14,TRBJ1-6,TRBD1,TGTGCCAGCAGCCAATTGGGAGGGGGCTCACCCCTCCACTTT,CASSQLGGGSPLHF
.,TRBV11-2,TRBJ1-1,.,TGTGCCAGCAGCTGGGGGGGCACTGAAGCTTTCTTT,CASSWGGTEAFF
.,TRBV10-3,TRBJ2-1,TRBD2,TGTGCCATCAGTGAGTCAAGACTAGCGGGAAATGAGCAGTTCTTC,CAISESRLAGNEQFF
.,TRBV27,TRBJ1-2,.,TGTGCCAGCAGTTTATCCGGATATGGCTACACCTTC,CASSLSGYGYTF
.,TRBV5-4,TRBJ2-1,.,TGTGCCAGCAGCGCCCCCAAGGGGCCCTACAATGAGCAGTTCTTC,CASSAPKGPYNEQFF
.,TRBV19,TRBJ2-7,.,TGTGCCAGTAGCCTCAACCGGGGGATGGACGAGCAGTACTTC,CASSLNRGMDEQYF
.,TRBV5-1,TRBJ1-2,.,TGCGCCAGCAGCCTGGATTGGGCTCCCGGCTACACCTTC,CASSLDWAPGYTF
.,TRBV27,TRBJ2-3,.,TGTGCCAGCAGTCTATACCGGGACAGCACAGATACGCAGTATTTT,CASSLYRDSTDTQYF
.,TRBV25-1,TRBJ2-7,TRBD1,TGTGCCAGCAGTGAATCCGTAGGGGGCATAGGATACGAGCAGTACTTC,CASSESVGGIGYEQYF
.,TRBV18,TRBJ2-1,TRBD1,TGTGCCAGCTCACCCGGGACAGGGGATGAGCAGTTCTTC,CASSPGTGDEQFF
.,TRBV5-4,TRBJ2-7,.,TGTGCCAGCAGCGCCGGGACTTACGAGCAGTACTTC,CASSAGTYEQYF